The 2 T cell receptor beta chains presented below share a single source sample, sequenced in a study of beta chain features in type 1 diabetes. Reverse transcribing all isolated RNA meant expressed TCRB transcripts were sequenced. Libraries were prepared by immunoSEQ multiplex PCR; TCRdb keeps only in-frame clonotypes and omits some of them. The sample contains over 700,000 clones, about a sixth of which appear only once. Material for sequencing was naive CD4+ T cells from blood. The origin of the receptors is a woman younger than 35 in good health.

The chain has TRBV9 and TRBJ2-3; 8 bases match TRBD2. The junction had 9 bases not matched to a gene; V was cut back by 1 base and J by 2 bases. Germline assignment: CDR1 SGDLS and CDR2 YYNGEE. This CDR3 is built from 17 residues. The CDR3 DNA reads TGTGCCAGCAGCGTATCTGCCAATAGCGGGGCCACAGATACGCAGTATTTT. Protein: CASSVSANSGATDTQYF.

As to this clone: This sample includes further DNA sequences coding for the same CDR3. This chain links TRBV2 with TRBJ2-3, with D maybe TRBD1 (5 bases). This CDR3 region has 14 residues. The V end lost 3 bases, the J end lost 0 bases, and 7 bases lay between the germline ends. Germline loops: CDR1 SNHLY, CDR2 FYNNEI. CDR3 sequence reads: CASSEQGSTDTQYF. DNA for the CDR3: TGTGCCAGCAGTGAGCAGGGAAGCACAGATACGCAGTATTTT.